The source of this T cell receptor (beta chain) is a study of blood T cell repertoires in COVID-19. Study-level background: Collection of acute and convalescent COVID-19 samples took place in the United States, Italy and Spain.

Authors' data handling: Researchers report that nucleated cell counts were estimated from reference gene primer amplification. Generated by immunoSEQ multiplex PCR, the TCRdb table keeps only in-frame clones and is missing some. For V, J and clone size, that table is used; D and trimming come from the DNA. The sample records fewer than 300,000 clones, about 80% being singletons. The TCR originated in a woman older than 75 with acute or convalescent COVID-19. Sequencing used peripheral blood.

Here the CDR3 reads CAWSVGGQGWGQPQHF. The DNA of the CDR3 is TGTGCCTGGAGTGTAGGGGGACAGGGATGGGGTCAGCCCCAGCATTTT. J is TRBJ1-5 and V is TRBV30; 9 bases line up with TRBD1. Trimming at V came to 0 bases and at J to 6 bases, leaving 9 bases not matched to a gene. The CDR3 has 16 residues. Germline lookup yields CDR1 GTSNPN and CDR2 SVGIG (reference sequence).